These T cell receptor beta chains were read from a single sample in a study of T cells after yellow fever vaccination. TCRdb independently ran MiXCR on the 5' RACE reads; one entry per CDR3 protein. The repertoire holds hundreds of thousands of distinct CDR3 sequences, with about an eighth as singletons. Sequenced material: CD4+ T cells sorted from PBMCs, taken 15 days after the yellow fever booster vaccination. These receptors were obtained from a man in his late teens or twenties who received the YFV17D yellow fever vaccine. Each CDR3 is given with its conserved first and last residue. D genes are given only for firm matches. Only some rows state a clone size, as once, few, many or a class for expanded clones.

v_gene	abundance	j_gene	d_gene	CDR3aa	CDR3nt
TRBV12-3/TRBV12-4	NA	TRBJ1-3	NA	CASSLKNTIYF	TGTGCCAGCAGTTTAAAGAACACCATATATTTT
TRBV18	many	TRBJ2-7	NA	CASSPDGEWEQYF	TGTGCCAGCTCACCGGACGGCGAGTGGGAGCAGTACTTC
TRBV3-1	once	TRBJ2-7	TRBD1	CASSRGQVQSYEQYF	TGTGCCAGCAGCCGTGGACAGGTCCAATCCTACGAGCAGTACTTC
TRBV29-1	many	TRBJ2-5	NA	CSVGGGAKTQYF	TGCAGCGTAGGAGGGGGGGCGAAGACCCAGTACTTC
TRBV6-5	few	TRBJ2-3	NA	CASSPGTAGTQYF	TGTGCCAGCAGTCCCGGGACCGCGGGTACGCAGTATTTT
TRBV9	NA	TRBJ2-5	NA	CASSVGQMKETQYF	TGTGCCAGCAGCGTAGGACAGATGAAAGAGACCCAGTACTTC
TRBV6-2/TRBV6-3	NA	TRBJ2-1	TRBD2	CASSPLGLAGGNEQFF	TGTGCCAGCAGCCCCTTGGGACTAGCGGGGGGTAATGAGCAGTTCTTC
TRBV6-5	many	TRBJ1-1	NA	CASRLLRGNTEAFF	TGTGCCAGCAGATTACTCCGGGGCAACACTGAAGCTTTCTTT
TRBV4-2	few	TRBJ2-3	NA	CASSQEAFNTQYF	TGTGCCAGCAGCCAAGAGGCTTTTAATACGCAGTATTTT
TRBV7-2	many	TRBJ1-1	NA	CASSFGTTNTEAFF	TGTGCCAGCAGTTTTGGGACAACGAACACTGAAGCTTTCTTT
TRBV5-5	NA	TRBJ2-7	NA	CASSLEVSRSYEQYF	TGTGCCAGCAGCTTGGAGGTGTCTCGCTCCTACGAGCAGTACTTC
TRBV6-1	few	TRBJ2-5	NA	CAIETGSRETQYF	TGTGCCATCGAGACAGGTTCTAGGGAGACCCAGTACTTC
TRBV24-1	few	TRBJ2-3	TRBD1	CATSVDRGSTDTQYF	TGTGCCACCAGTGTAGACAGGGGTTCAACAGATACGCAGTATTTT
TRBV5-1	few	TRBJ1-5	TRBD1	CASSEQGQLNQPQHF	TGCGCCAGCAGCGAGCAGGGACAGCTCAATCAGCCCCAGCATTTT